This T cell receptor beta chain came from a study of OX40 agonist ivuxolimab in advanced cancers. Across the study: Patients with hepatocellular carcinoma, melanoma, renal cell or head and neck cancer made up the dose-escalation patients. Allowance was made for prior anti-PD-1, anti-PD-L1 or anti-CTLA-4 therapy, and about 37% had some. General study findings and limits: Blood T cells, both CD4+ and CD8+, expanded clonally by week 6 at 0.1 to 3.0 mg/kg.

TCRdb's table, derived via immunoSEQ multiplex PCR, lists solely in-frame clones and lacks some. The sample contains tens of thousands of clones, 80% of which appear only once. V was clipped by 5 bases and J by 0 bases, with 11 bases between them. CDR1 is SGHAT and CDR2 is FQNNGV in the germline V gene. The CDR3 sequence is 14 residues long. Concerning this clone: Its antigen is currently unknown.

This chain links TRBV11-2 with TRBJ2-7, with a possible D match to TRBD1 (5 bases). The sample consisted of CD4+ or CD8+ T cells sorted from blood, taken in a trial of the OX40 agonist ivuxolimab. The TCR was taken from an adult with an advanced solid tumor such as melanoma, head and neck, liver or kidney cancer. Here the CDR3 DNA reads TGTGCCAGCAGCCCCGGACATCTCTCCTACGAGCAGTACTTC. Its translation: CASSPGHLSYEQYF.